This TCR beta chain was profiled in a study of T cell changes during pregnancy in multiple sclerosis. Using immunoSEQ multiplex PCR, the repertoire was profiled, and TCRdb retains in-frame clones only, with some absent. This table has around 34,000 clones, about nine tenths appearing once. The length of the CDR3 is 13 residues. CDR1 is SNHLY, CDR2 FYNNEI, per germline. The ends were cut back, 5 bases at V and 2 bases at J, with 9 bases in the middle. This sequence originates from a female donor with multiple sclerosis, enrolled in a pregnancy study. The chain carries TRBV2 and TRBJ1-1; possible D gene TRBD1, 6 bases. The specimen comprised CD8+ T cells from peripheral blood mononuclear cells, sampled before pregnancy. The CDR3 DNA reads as TGTGCCAGCAGTACAGGGACCAACACTGAAGCTTTCTTT. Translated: CASSTGTNTEAFF.